The present TCR beta chain was sequenced within a study of T cell responses to AZD1222 COVID-19 vaccine. At the level of the study: Second-dose timings of about 4 or about 12 weeks were pooled. The study, taken as a whole, reports: The study identified only six AZD1222 recipients as seropositive at baseline. The donor group comprised mostly white British people and more females; the analysis possibly underestimated clonal diversity.

V gave up 1 base and J gave up 5 bases, with 14 bases separating them. The CDR3 runs to 15 residues. Germline CDR1 is SGHVS and CDR2 is FNYEAQ. Using immunoSEQ multiplex PCR, the repertoire was profiled, and TCRdb retains in-frame clones only, with some absent. The repertoire holds about 140,000 clones, with more than 70% as singletons. A note on this clone: Its antigen is unidentified.

The gene calls are TRBV7-6 and TRBJ1-2; no reliable D call. Sequenced material: peripheral blood, taken on day 0 of AZD1222 vaccination. This clonotype originated in an adult in good health. The CDR3 spells CASSLGPGSGYGYTF. The CDR3 coding sequence is TGTGCCAGCAGCTTAGGACCGGGAAGTGGGTATGGCTACACCTTC.